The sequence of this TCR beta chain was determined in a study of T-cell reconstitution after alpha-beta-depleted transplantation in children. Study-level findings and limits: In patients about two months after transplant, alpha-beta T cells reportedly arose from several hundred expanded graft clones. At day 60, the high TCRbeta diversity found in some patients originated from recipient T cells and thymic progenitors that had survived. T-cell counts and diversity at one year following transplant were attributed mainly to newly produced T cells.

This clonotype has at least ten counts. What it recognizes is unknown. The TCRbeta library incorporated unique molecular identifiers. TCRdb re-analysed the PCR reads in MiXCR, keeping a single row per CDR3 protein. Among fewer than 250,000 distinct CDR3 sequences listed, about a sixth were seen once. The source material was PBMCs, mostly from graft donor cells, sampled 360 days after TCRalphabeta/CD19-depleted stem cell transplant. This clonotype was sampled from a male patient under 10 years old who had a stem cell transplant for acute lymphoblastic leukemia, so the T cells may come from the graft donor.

CDR3 in amino acids: CASSLGRLYEQYF. The CDR3 nucleotides are TGTGCCAGCAGTTTGGGGAGGCTCTACGAGCAGTACTTC. This sequence joins TRBV12-3 or TRBV12-4 and TRBJ2-7; weak D call: TRBD2 (6 bases). The germline V and J ends were trimmed by 3 bases and 3 bases, with 9 bases remaining between them. The CDR3 is made up of 13 amino acids.